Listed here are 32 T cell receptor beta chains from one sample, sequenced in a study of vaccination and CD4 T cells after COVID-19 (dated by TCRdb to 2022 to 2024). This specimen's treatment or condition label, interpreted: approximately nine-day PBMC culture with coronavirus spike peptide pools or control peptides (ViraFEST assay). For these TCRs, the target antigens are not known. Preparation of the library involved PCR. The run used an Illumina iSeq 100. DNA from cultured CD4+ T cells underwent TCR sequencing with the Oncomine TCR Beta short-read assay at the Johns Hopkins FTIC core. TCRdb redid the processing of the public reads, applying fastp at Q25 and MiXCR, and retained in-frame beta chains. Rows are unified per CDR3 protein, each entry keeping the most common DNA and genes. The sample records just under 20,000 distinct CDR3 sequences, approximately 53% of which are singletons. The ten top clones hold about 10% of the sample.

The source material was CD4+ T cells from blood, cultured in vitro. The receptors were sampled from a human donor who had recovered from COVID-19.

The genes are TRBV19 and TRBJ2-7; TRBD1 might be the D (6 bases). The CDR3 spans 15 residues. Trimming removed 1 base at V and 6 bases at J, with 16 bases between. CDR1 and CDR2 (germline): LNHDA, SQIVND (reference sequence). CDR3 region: CASSIGFRDKAEQYF. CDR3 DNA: TGTGCCAGTAGTATAGGATTCAGGGACAAGGCCGAGCAGTACTTC.

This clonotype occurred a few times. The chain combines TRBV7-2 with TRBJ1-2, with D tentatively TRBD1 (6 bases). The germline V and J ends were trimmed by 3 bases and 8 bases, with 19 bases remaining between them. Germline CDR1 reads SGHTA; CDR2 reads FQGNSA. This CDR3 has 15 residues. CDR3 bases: TGTGCCAGCAGCTTTAGCCCAGAAGGGGGGGAAGGCTACACCTTC. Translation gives CASSFSPEGGEGYTF.

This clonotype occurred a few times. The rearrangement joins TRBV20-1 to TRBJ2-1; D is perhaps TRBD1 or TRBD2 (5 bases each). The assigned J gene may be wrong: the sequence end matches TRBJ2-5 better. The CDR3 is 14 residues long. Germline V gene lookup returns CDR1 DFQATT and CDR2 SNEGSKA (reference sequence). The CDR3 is CSAHGNEGRGAQYF. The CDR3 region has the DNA TGCAGTGCCCACGGAAACGAGGGTAGGGGAGCCCAGTACTTC.

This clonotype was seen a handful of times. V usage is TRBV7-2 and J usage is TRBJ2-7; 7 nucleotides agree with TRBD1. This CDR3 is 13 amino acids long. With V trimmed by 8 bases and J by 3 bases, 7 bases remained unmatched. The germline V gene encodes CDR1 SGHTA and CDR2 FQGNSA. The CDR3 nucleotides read TGTGCCAGCGGGAAGAACAGGGGCTACGAGCAGTACTTC. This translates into CASGKNRGYEQYF. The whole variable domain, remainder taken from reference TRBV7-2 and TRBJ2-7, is GAGVSQSPSNKVTEKGKDVELRCDPISGHTALYWYRQSLGQGLEFLIYFQGNSAPDKSGLPSDRFSAERTGGSVSTLTIQRTQQEDSAVYLCASGKNRGYEQYFGPGTRLTVT.

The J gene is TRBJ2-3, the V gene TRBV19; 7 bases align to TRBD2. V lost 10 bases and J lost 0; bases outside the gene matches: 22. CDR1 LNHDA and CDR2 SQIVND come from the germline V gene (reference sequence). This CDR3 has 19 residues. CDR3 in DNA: TGTGCCACCGCGGACTTTTGGCATCAAGCGGGAAGAAGCACAGATACGCAGTATTTT. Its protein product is CATADFWHQAGRSTDTQYF. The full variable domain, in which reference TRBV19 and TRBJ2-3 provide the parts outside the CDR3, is DGGITQSPKYLFRKEGQNVTLSCEQNLNHDAMYWYRQDPGQGLRLIYYSQIVNDFQKGDIAEGYSVSREKKESFPLTVTSAQKNPTAFYLCATADFWHQAGRSTDTQYFGPGTRLTVL.

CDR3 sequence (DNA): TGTGCCAGCAGCTTAGATCCCTTGTACAATGAGCAGTTCTTC. It specifies CASSLDPLYNEQFF. This chain joins TRBV11-3 and TRBJ2-1; D gene ambiguous. V was shortened by 0 bases and J by 4 bases, with 7 bases between the two germline ends. There are 14 residues in the CDR3. CDR1 is SGHNT, CDR2 YENEEA, per germline.

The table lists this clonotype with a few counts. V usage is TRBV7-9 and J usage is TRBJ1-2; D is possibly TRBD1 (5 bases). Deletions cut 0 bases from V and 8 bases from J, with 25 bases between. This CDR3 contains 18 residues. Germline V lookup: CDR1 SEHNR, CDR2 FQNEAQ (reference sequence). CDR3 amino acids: CASSLARLGAAVDGGYTF. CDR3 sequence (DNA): TGTGCCAGCAGCTTAGCGCGGTTAGGGGCTGCCGTCGATGGCGGCTACACCTTC. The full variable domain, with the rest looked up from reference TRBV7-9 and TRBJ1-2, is DTGVSQNPRHKITKRGQNVTFRCDPISEHNRLYWYRQTLGQGPEFLTYFQNEAQLEKSRLLSDRFSAERPKGSFSTLEIQRTEQGDSAMYLCASSLARLGAAVDGGYTFGSGTRLTVV.

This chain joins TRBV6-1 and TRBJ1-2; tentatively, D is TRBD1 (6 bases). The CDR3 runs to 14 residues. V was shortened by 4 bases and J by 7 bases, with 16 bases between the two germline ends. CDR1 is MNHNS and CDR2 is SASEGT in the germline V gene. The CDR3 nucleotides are TGTGCCAGCAGTGTGACAAGGGGGTCGGGTGGCTACACCTTC. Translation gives CASSVTRGSGGYTF.

CDR3 sequence reads: CASRGLDRGNQPQHF. CDR3 in DNA: TGTGCCAGCAGGGGGCTAGACAGGGGCAATCAGCCCCAGCATTTT. The rearrangement uses TRBV6-1 and TRBJ1-5; 7 bases fit TRBD1. Germline CDR1 MNHNS, CDR2 SASEGT. The length of the CDR3 is 15 residues. J lost 2 bases, V lost 6 bases, and 7 bases had no gene match.

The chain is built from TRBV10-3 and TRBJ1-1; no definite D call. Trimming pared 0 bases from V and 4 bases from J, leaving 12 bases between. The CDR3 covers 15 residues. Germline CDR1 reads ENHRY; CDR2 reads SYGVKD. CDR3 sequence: CAISESDGRVTEAFF. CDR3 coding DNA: TGTGCCATCAGTGAGTCTGACGGTCGGGTCACTGAAGCTTTCTTT.

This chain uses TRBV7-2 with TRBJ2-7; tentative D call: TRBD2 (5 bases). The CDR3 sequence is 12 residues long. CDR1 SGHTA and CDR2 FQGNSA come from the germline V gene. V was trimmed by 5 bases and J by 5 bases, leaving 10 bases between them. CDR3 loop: CASSERTHEQYF. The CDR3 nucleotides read TGTGCCAGCAGCGAGCGGACCCACGAGCAGTACTTC. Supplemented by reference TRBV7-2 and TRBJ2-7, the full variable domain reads GAGVSQSPSNKVTEKGKDVELRCDPISGHTALYWYRQSLGQGLEFLIYFQGNSAPDKSGLPSDRFSAERTGGSVSTLTIQRTQQEDSAVYLCASSERTHEQYFGPGTRLTVT.

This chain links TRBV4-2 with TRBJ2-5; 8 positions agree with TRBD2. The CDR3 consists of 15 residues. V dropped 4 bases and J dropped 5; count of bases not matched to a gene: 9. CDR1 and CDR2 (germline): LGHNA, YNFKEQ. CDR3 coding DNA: TGTGCCAGCAGCCCGGGACTAGGGGGGCGGGAGACCCAGTACTTC. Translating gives CASSPGLGGRETQYF.

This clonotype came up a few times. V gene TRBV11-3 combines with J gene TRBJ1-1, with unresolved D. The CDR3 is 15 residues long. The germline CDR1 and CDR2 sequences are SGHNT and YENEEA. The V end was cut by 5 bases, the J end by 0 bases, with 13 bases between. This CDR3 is CASSPEVGLNTEAFF. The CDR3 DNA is TGTGCCAGCAGCCCAGAAGTGGGGTTGAACACTGAAGCTTTCTTT.

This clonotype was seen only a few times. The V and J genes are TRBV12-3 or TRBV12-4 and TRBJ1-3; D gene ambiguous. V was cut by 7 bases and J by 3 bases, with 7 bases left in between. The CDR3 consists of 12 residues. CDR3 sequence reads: CASTTFGNTIYF. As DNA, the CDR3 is TGTGCCAGCACCACATTTGGAAACACCATATATTTT.

The CDR3 nucleotides are TGTGCCAGCAGCCCTGGGGGAAGCGCTGGAAACACCATATATTTT. Translated: CASSPGGSAGNTIYF. This chain uses TRBV7-9 with TRBJ1-3; weak D call: TRBD1 (5 bases). Germline assignment: CDR1 SEHNR and CDR2 FQNEAQ (reference sequence). The CDR3 consists of 15 residues. The V end was cut by 5 bases, the J end by 2 bases, with 13 bases between.

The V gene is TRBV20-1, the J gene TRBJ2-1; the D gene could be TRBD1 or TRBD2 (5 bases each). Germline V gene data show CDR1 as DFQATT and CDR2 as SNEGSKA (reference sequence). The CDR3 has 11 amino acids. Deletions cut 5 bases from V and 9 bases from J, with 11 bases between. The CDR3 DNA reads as TGCAGTGCTGGGGGTCCGCGTGAGCAGTTCTTC. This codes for CSAGGPREQFF.

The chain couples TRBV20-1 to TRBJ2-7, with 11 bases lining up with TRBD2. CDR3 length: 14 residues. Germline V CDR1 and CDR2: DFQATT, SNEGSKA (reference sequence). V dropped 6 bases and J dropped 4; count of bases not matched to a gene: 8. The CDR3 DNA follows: TGCAGTGCCCCCCGGGCTAGCGGGGGGTACGAGCAGTACTTC. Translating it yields CSAPRASGGYEQYF.

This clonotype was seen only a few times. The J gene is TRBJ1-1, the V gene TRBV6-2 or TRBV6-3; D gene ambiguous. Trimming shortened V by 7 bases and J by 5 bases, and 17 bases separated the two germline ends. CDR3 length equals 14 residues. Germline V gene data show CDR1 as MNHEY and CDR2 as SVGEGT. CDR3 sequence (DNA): TGTGCCAGCACCCTGGTTAGGCTCGGGACTGAAGCTTTCTTT. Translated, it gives CASTLVRLGTEAFF.

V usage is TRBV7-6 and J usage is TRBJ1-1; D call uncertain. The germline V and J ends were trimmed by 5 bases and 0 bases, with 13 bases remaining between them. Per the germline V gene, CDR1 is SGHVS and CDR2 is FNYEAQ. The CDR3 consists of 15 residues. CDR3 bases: TGTGCCAGCAGCCCTACTGGAGGATTGAACACTGAAGCTTTCTTT. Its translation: CASSPTGGLNTEAFF. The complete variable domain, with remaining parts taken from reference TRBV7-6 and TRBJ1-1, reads GAGVSQSPRYKVTKRGQDVALRCDPISGHVSLYWYRQALGQGPEFLTYFNYEAQQDKSGLPNDRFSAERPEGSISTLTIQRTEQRDSAMYRCASSPTGGLNTEAFFGQGTRLTVV.

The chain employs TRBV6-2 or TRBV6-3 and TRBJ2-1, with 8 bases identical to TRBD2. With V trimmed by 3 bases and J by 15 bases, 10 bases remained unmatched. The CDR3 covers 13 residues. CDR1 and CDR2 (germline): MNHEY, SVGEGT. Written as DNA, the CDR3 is TGTGCCAGCAGTTATCCCTGGACTAGCTTAGTGTTCTTC. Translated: CASSYPWTSLVFF.

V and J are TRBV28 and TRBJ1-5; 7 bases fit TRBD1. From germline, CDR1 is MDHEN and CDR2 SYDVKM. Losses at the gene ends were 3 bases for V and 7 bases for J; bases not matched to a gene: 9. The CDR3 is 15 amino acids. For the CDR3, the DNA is TGTGCCAGCAGTTTTCGAGGGGGCAGGGGACAGCCCCAGCATTTT. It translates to CASSFRGGRGQPQHF.

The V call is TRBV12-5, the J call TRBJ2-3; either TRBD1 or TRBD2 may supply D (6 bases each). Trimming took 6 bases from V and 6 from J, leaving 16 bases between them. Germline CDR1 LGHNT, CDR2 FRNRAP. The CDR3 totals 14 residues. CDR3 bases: TGTGCTAGTGGCTCAGGGGACTCCCGGGATACGCAGTATTTT. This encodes CASGSGDSRDTQYF.

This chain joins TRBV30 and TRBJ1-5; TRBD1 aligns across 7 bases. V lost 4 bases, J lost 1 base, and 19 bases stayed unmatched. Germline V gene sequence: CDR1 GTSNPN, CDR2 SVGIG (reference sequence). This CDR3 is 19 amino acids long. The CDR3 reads CAWTSRGWDSLTSNQPQHF. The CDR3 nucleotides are TGTGCCTGGACTTCGAGGGGATGGGACAGTCTTACCAGCAATCAGCCCCAGCATTTT.

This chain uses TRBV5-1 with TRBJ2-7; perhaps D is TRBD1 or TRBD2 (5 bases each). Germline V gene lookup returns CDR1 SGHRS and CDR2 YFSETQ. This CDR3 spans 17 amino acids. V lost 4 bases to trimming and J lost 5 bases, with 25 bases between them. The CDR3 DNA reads TGCGCCAGCAGCATGGGGACGGGTGCCGCTTTACCAGACGAGCAGTACTTC. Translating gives CASSMGTGAALPDEQYF.

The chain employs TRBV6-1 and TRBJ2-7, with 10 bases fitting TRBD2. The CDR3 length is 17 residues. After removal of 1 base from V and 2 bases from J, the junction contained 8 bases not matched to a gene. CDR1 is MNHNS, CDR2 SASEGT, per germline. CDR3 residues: CASSEESLSGRAYEQYF. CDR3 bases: TGTGCCAGCAGTGAAGAAAGTTTGAGCGGGAGGGCCTACGAGCAGTACTTC.

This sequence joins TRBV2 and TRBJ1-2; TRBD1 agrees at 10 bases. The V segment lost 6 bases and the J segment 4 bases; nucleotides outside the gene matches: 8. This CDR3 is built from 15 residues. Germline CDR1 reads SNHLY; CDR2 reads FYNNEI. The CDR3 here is CASRRSGQGTYGYTF. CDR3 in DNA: TGTGCCAGCAGAAGATCGGGACAGGGGACCTATGGCTACACCTTC.

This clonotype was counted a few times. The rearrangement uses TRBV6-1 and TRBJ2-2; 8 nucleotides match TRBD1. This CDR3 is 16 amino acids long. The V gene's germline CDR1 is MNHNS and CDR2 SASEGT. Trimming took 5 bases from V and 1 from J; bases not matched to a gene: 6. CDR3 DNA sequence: TGTGCCAGCAGTCAAACGGACAGGGTGAACACCGGGGAGCTGTTTTTT. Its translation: CASSQTDRVNTGELFF.

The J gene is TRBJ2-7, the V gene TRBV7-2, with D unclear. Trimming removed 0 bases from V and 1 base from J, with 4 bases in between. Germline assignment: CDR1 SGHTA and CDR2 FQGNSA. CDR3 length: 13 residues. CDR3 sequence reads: CASSLAGSYEQYF. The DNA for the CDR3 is TGTGCCAGCAGCTTAGCCGGATCCTACGAGCAGTACTTC.

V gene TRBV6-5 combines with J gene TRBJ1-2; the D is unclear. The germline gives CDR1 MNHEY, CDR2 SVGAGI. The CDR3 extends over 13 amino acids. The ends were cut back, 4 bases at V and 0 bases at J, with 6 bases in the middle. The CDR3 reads CASSLDANYGYTF. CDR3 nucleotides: TGTGCCAGCAGTTTGGACGCTAACTATGGCTACACCTTC.

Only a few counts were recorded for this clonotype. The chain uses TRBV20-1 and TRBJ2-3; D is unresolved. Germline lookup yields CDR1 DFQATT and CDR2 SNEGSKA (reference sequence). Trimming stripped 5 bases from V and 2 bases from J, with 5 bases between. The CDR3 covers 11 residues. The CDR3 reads CSASITDTQYF. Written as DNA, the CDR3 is TGCAGTGCTTCGATCACAGATACGCAGTATTTT.

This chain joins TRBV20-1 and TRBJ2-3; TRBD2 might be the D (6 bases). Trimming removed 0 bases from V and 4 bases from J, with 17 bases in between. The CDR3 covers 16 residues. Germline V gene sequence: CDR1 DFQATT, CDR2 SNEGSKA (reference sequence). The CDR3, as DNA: TGCAGTGCTAGAGATCAGGTGGGGGGATTAGCAGATACGCAGTATTTT. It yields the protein CSARDQVGGLADTQYF.

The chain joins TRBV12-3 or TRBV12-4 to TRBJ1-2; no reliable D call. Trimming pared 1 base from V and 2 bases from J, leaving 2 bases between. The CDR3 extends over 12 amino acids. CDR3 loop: CASSLGNYGYTF. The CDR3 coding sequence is TGTGCCAGCAGTTTAGGGAACTATGGCTACACCTTC.